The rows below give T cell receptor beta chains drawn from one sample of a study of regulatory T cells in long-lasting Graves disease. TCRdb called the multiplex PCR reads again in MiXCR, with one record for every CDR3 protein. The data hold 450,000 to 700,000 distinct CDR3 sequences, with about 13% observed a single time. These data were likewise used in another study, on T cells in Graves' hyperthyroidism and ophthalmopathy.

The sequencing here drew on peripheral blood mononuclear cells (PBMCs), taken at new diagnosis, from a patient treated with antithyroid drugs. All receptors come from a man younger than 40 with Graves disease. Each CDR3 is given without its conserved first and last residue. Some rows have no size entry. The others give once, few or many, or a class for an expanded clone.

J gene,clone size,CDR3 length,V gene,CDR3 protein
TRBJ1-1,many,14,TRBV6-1,ASSPPGGAGGTEAF
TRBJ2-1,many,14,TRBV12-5,ASGPREAGGLDEQF
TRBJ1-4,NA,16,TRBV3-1,ASSQVRNRAAVHEKLF
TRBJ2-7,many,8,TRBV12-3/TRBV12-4,AAGVGEQY
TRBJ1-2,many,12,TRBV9,ASSPATGSYGYT
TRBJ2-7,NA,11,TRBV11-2,ASSLDPGGEQY
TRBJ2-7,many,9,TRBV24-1,ATSEGGEQY
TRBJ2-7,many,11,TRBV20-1,SAPSGSSYEQY
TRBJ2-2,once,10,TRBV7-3,VSSFLTGELF
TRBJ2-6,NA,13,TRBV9,ASSVGVGGANVLT
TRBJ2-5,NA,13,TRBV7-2,ASSYGGFSGQTQY
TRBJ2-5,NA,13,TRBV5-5,ASSLAVWGRETQY
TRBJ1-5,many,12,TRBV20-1,SARDASANQPQH
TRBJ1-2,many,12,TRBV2,ASSPGAPNYGYT
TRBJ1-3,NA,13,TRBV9,ASSPTGTSGNTIY
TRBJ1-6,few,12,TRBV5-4,ASSRQRQNSPLH
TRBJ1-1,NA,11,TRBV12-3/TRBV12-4,ASSFEQGTEAF
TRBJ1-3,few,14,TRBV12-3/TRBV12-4,ASSLGLLSSGNTIY
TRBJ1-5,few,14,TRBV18,ASSPPRGQGRQPQH
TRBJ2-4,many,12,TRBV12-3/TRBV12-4,ASSTLTGSDIQY
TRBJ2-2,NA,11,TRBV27,ASSFLVPGELF
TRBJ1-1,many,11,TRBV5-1,ASGKERNTEAF
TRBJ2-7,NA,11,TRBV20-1,SAPGDRVHEQY
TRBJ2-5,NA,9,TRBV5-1,ASSYTETQY
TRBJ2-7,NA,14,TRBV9,ASSVVAGPTLYEQY
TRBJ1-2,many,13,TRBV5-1,ASSFRERVTGNYT
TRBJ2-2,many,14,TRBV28,ASREGSAPNTGELF
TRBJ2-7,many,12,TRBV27,ASGQGVGTYEQY
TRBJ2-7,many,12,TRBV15,ATSGFRTGSEQY
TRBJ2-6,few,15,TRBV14,ASSQPGGVSGANVLT
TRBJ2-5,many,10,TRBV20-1,SAHGIQETQY
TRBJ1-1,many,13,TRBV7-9,ASSLAYDPYTEAF
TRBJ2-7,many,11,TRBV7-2,ASSLGRRDEQY
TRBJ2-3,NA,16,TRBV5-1,ASSSGLAGGTSTDMQY
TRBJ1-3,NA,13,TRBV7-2,ASSYTGSSGNTIY
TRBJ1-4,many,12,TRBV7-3,ASSPLPVGEKLF
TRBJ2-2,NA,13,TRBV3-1,ASSHAGTNTGELF
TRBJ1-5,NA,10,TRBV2,ASSGQGEAQH
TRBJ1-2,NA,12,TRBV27,ASSDGQGAVGYT
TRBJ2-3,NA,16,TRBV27,ASSPRIWERSLTDTQY
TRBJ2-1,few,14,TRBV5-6,ASSPGVGLAYNEQF
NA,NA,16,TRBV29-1,SVEKGTSGSPSYNEQY
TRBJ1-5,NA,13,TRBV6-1,ASRPHDRGNQPQH
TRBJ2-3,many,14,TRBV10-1,ASSDGVGQGTDTQY
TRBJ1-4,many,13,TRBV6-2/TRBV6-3,ASSYRWGGNEKLF
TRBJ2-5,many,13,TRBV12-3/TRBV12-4,ASSLGRGTQETQY
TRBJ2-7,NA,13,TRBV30,ACLLAGGGATEQY